This T cell receptor beta chain came from a study of T cells in Graves' hyperthyroidism and ophthalmopathy. This clonotype has at least ten counts. Antigen specificity is unknown. If no ophthalmopathy progression occurred within 18 months, Graves' hyperthyroidism was stable. These patients, aged 18 to 65, had recently diagnosed hyperthyroidism lasting under 2 months. Findings and limits, study-wide: From stable hyperthyroidism, ophthalmopathy was separated by a 13 V-J model.

Authors of the study amplified TCR beta CDR3 regions from RNA transcripts. HTBI primers drove first-round RT-PCR of the TCR CDR3. TCRdb re-called the multiplex PCR reads through MiXCR, storing one row per CDR3 protein. This repertoire shows about 400,000 distinct CDR3 sequences, about 15% found once; its top ten account for around 7.7%. The ends were cut back, 5 bases at V and 2 bases at J, with 22 bases in the middle. The CDR3 totals 16 residues. The V gene's germline CDR1 is GTSNPN and CDR2 SVGIG (reference sequence). The origin of this receptor is a woman aged 18-29 years with Graves' hyperthyroidism. The chain joins TRBV30 to TRBJ2-7, with D perhaps TRBD2 (5 bases). Sample: blood. CDR3 residues: CAWEPSYGVSTYEQYF. The CDR3 DNA sequence: TGTGCCTGGGAACCTTCGTACGGGGTATCGACCTACGAGCAGTACTTC.